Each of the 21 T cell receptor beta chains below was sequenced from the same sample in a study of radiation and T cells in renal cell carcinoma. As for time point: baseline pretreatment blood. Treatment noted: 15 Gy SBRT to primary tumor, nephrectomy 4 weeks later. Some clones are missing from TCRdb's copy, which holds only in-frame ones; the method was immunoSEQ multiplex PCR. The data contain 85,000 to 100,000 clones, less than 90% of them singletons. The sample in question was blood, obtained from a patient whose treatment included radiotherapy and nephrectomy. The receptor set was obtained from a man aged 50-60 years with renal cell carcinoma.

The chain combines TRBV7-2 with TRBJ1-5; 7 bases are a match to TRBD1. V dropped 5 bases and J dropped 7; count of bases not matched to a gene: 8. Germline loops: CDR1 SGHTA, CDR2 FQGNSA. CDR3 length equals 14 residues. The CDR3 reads CASSVDRDGQPQHF. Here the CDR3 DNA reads TGTGCCAGCAGCGTAGACAGGGATGGGCAGCCCCAGCATTTT. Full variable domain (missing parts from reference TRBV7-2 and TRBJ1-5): GAGVSQSPSNKVTEKGKDVELRCDPISGHTALYWYRQSLGQGLEFLIYFQGNSAPDKSGLPSDRFSAERTGGSVSTLTIQRTQQEDSAVYLCASSVDRDGQPQHFGDGTRLSIL.

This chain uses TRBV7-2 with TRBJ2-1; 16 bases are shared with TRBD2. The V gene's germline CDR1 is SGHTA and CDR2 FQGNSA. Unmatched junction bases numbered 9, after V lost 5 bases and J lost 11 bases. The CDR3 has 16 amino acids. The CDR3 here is CASSPLGLAGGSKQFF. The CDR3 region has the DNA TGTGCCAGCAGCCCGCTGGGACTAGCGGGGGGGTCCAAGCAGTTCTTC.

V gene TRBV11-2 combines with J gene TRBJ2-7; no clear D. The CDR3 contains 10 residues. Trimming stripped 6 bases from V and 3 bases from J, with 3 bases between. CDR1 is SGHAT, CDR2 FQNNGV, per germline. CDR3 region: CASSYYEQYF. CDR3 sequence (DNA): TGTGCCAGCAGTTACTACGAGCAGTACTTC. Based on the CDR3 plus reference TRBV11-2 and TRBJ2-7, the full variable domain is EAGVAQSPRYKIIEKRQSVAFWCNPISGHATLYWYQQILGQGPKLLIQFQNNGVVDDSQLPKDRFSAERLKGVDSTLKIQPAKLEDSAVYLCASSYYEQYFGPGTRLTVT.

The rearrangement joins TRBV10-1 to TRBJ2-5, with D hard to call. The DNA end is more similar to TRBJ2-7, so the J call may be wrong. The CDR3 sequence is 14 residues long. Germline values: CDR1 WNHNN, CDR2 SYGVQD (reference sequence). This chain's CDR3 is CASSDGLSGNEQYF. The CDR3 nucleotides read TGCGCCAGCAGTGATGGCTTGTCAGGCAACGAGCAGTACTTC.

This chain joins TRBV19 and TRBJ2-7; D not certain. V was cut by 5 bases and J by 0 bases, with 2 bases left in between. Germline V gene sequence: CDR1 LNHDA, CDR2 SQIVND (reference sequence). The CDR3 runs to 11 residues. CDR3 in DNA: TGTGCCAGTAGTTACTCCTACGAGCAGTACTTC. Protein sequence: CASSYSYEQYF.

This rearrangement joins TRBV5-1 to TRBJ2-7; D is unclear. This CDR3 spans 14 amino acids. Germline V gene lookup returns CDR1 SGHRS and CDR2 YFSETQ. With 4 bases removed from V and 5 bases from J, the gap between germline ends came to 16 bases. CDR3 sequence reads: CASSRTGPQDEQYF. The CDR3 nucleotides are TGCGCCAGCAGCCGCACCGGGCCTCAAGACGAGCAGTACTTC.

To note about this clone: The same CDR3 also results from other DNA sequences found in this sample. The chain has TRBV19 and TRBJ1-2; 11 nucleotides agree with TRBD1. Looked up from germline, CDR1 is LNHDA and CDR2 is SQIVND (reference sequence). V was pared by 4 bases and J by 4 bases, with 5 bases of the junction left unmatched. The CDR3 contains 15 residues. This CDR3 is CASSSGQGAPYGYTF. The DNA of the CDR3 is TGTGCCAGTAGTAGCGGACAGGGGGCCCCCTATGGCTACACCTTC.

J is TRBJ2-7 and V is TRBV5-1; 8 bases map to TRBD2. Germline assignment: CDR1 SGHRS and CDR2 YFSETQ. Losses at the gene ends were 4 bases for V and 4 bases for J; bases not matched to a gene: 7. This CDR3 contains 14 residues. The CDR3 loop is CASSLGGAGYEQYF. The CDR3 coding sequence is TGCGCCAGCAGCCTCGGGGGGGCCGGTTACGAGCAGTACTTC.

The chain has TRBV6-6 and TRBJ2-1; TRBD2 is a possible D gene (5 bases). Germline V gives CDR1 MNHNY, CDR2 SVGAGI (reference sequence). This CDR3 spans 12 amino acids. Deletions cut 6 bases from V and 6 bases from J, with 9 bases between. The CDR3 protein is CASSHSANEQFF. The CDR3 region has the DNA TGTGCCAGCAGCCATAGCGCCAATGAGCAGTTCTTC.

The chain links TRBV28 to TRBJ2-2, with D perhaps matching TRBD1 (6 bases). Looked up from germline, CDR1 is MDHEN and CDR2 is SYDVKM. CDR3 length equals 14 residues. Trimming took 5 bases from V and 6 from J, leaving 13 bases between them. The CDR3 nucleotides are TGTGCCAGCAGTCTCCAGGGGATCGCCGGGGAGCTGTTTTTT. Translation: CASSLQGIAGELFF.

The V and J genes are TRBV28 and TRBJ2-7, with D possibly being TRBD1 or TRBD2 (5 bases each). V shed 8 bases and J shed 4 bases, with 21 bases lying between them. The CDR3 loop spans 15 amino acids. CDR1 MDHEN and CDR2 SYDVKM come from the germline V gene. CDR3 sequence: CASRPDGALRYEQYF. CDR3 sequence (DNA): TGTGCCAGCCGCCCGGACGGGGCCCTACGGTACGAGCAGTACTTC.

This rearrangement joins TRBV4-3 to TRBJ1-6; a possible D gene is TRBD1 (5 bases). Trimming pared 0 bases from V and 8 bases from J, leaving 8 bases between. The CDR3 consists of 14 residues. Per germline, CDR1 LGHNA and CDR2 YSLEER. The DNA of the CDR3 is TGCGCCAGCAGCCAAGAAAAGGGGTATTCACCCCTCCACTTT. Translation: CASSQEKGYSPLHF.

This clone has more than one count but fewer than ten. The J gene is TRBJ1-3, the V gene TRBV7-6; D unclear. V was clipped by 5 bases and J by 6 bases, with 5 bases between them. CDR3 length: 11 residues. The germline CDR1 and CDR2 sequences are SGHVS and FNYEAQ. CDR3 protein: CASSLKNTIYF. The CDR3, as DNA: TGTGCCAGCAGCCTCAAAAACACCATATATTTT.

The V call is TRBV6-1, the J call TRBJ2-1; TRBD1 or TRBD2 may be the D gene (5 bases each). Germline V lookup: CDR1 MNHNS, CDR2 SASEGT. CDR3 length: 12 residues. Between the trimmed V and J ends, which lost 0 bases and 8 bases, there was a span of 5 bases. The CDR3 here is CASSEAGDEQFF. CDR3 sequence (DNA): TGTGCCAGCAGTGAAGCGGGGGATGAGCAGTTCTTC.

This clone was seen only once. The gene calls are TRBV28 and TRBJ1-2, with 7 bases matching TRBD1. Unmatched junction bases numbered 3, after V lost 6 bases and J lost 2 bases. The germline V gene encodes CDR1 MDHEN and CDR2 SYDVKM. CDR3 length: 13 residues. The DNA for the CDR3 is TGTGCCAGCAGAGGGACAGAGAACTATGGCTACACCTTC. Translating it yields CASRGTENYGYTF.

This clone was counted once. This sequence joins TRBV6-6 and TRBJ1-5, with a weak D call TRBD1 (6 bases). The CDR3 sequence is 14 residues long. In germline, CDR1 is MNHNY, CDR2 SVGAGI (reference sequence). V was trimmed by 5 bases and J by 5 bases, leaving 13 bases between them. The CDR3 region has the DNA TGTGCCAGCAGTCGATACGGGACACATCAGCCCCAGCATTTT. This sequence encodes CASSRYGTHQPQHF.

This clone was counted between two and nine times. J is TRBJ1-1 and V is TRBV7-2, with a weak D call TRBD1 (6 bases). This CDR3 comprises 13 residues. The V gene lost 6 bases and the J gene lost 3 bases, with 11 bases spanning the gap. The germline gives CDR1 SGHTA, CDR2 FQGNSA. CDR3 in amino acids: CASSYHRDTEAFF. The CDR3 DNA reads TGTGCCAGCAGTTACCACAGGGACACTGAAGCTTTCTTT.

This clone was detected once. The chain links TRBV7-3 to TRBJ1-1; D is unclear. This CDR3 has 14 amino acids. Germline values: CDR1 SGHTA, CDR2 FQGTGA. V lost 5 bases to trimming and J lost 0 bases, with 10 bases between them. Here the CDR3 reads CASSAGRMNTEAFF. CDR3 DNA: TGTGCCAGCAGCGCCGGAAGGATGAACACTGAAGCTTTCTTT.

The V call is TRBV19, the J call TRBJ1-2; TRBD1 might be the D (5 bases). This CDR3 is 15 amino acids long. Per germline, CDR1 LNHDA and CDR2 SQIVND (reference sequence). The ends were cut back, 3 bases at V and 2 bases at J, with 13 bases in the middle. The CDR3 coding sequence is TGTGCCAGTAGTATCCTGGACACAAGAAACTATGGCTACACCTTC. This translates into CASSILDTRNYGYTF. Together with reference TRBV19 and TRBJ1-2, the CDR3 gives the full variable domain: DGGITQSPKYLFRKEGQNVTLSCEQNLNHDAMYWYRQDPGQGLRLIYYSQIVNDFQKGDIAEGYSVSREKKESFPLTVTSAQKNPTAFYLCASSILDTRNYGYTFGSGTRLTVV.

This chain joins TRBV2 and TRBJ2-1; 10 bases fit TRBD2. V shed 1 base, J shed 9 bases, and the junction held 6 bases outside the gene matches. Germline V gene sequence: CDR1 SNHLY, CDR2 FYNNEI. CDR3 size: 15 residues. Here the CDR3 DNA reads TGTGCCAGCAGTGAAGATTTAGCGGGGGGTGGTGAGCAGTTCTTC. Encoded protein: CASSEDLAGGGEQFF.

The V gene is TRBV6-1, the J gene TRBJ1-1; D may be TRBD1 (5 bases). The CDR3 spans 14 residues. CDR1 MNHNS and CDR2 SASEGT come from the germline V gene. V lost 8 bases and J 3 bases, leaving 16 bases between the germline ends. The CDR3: CASGGLIFDTEAFF. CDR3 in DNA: TGTGCCAGCGGGGGACTGATCTTCGACACTGAAGCTTTCTTT.